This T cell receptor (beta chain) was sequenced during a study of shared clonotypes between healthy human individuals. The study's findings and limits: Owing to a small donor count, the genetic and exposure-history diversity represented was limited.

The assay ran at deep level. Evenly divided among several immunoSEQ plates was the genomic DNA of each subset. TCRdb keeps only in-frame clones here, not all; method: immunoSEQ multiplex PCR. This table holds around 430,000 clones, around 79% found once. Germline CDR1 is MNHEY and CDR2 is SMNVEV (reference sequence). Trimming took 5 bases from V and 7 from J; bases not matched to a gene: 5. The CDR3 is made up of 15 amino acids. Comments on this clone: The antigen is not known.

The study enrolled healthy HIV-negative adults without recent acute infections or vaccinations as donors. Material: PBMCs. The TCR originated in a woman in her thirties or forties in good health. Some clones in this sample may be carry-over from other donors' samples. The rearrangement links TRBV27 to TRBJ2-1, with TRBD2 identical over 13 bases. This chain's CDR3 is CASSPRTSGRNEQFF. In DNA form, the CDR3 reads TGTGCCAGCAGTCCTCGGACTAGCGGGAGAAATGAGCAGTTCTTC.